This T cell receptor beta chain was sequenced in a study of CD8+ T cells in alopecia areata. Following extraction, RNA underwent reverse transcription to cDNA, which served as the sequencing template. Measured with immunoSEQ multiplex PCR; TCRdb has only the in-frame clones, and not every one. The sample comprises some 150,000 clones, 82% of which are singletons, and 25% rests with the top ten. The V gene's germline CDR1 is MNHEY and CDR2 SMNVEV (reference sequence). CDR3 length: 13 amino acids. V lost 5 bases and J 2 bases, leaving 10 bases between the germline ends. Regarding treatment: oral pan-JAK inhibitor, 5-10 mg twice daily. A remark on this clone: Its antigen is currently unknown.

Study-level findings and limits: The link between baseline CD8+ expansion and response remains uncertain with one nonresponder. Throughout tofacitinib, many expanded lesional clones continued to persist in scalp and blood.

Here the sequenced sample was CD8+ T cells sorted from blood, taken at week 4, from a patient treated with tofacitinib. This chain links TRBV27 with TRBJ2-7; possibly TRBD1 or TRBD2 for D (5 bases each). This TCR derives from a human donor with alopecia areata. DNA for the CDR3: TGTGCCAGCAGTACCCGGGGCACCTACGAGCAGTACTTC. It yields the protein CASSTRGTYEQYF.